The next 4 T cell receptor beta chains were all read from a single sample in a study of shared clonotypes between healthy human individuals. Generated by immunoSEQ multiplex PCR, the TCRdb table keeps only in-frame clones and is missing some. The table has about a million clones, about 74% seen once. The sample consisted of memory CD4+ T cells sorted from blood. Noted subset: CD45RA-negative fraction. The origin of the receptors is a man aged 18 to 29 in good health.

The rearrangement joins TRBV7-9 to TRBJ2-5; no clear D. This CDR3 has 15 residues. V lost 2 bases to trimming and J lost 4 bases, with 14 bases between them. Germline CDR1 is SEHNR and CDR2 is FQNEAQ (reference sequence). Here the CDR3 DNA reads TGTGCCAGCAGCTTACGACCTACGCTAACAGAGACCCAGTACTTC. It encodes CASSLRPTLTETQYF. Based on the CDR3 plus reference TRBV7-9 and TRBJ2-5, the full variable domain is DTGVSQNPRHKITKRGQNVTFRCDPISEHNRLYWYRQTLGQGPEFLTYFQNEAQLEKSRLLSDRFSAERPKGSFSTLEIQRTEQGDSAMYLCASSLRPTLTETQYFGPGTRLLVL.

Here the CDR3 DNA reads TGTGCCAGCAGCTTGGGTGCCGAGAGGGGCTCCTACGAGCAGTACTTC. Its translation is CASSLGAERGSYEQYF. J is TRBJ2-7 and V is TRBV5-4; D tentatively reads TRBD1 or TRBD2 (5 bases each). The V end was cut by 0 bases, the J end by 0 bases, with 13 bases between. The CDR3 covers 16 residues. The germline CDR1 and CDR2 sequences are SGHNT and YYREEE (reference sequence).

The rearrangement links TRBV5-6 to TRBJ1-6, with D possibly TRBD1 on 5 matching bases. Germline CDR1 SGHDT, CDR2 YYEEEE. Trimming shortened V by 7 bases and J by 5 bases, and 13 bases separated the two germline ends. CDR3 length equals 14 residues. CDR3 DNA sequence: TGTGCCAGCGAGAAGGGACGGAATAATTCACCCCTCCACTTT. This encodes CASEKGRNNSPLHF. The variable domain in full, completed from reference TRBV5-6 and TRBJ1-6, reads DAGVTQSPTHLIKTRGQQVTLRCSPKSGHDTVSWYQQALGQGPQFIFQYYEEEERQRGNFPDRFSGHQFPNYSSELNVNALLLGDSALYLCASEKGRNNSPLHFGNGTRLTVT.

This clone appeared a few times. This rearrangement joins TRBV19 to TRBJ1-6; D is possibly TRBD1 (6 bases). V shed 5 bases and J shed 9 bases, with 14 bases lying between them. Germline CDR1 LNHDA, CDR2 SQIVND (reference sequence). There are 14 residues in the CDR3. CDR3 nucleotide sequence: TGTGCCAGTAGTCGCCGGGACAAAGTTTCACCCCTCCACTTT. The encoded protein is CASSRRDKVSPLHF.